The rows below give T cell receptor beta chains drawn from one sample of a study of beta chain features in type 1 diabetes. TCRdb's copy holds only in-frame clones and misses some; the assay was immunoSEQ multiplex PCR. The sample holds 330,000 or so clones, roughly 12% seen once. The material sequenced was naive CD4+ T cells from blood. These receptors all stem from a woman aged 18-35 years with type 1 diabetes. Both conserved end residues are part of each CDR3. Each record gives: J gene, clone size, V gene, D gene, CDR3 protein, CDR3 DNA. The D gene is left open where the match is weak. Size values are once, few and many counts, or a class for expanded clones, and some rows have none.

>TRBJ2-7|.|TRBV11-2|.
CASSLGHTYEQYF
TGTGCCAGCAGCTTAGGTCACACCTACGAGCAGTACTTC
>TRBJ2-1|.|TRBV29-1|.
CSVEAWSEGFYNEQFF
TGCAGCGTTGAAGCCTGGTCGGAGGGGTTCTACAATGAGCAGTTCTTC
>TRBJ2-1|.|TRBV5-4|.
CASSSPGGGGQFF
TGTGCCAGCAGCTCTCCTGGGGGCGGGGGGCAGTTCTTC
>TRBJ2-1|.|TRBV9|TRBD2
CASTCPSGRKWSGSYNEQFF
TGTGCCAGCACATGTCCTAGCGGGAGGAAATGGTCGGGTTCCTACAATGAGCAGTTCTTC
>TRBJ2-1|.|TRBV4-2|.
CASSQEPGTGVNEQFF
TGTGCCAGCAGCCAAGAACCCGGGACTGGGGTGAATGAGCAGTTCTTC
>TRBJ2-7|few|TRBV5-4|TRBD2
CASSLNGGYEQYF
TGTGCCAGCAGCTTGAACGGGGGGTACGAGCAGTACTTC
>TRBJ2-5|few|TRBV7-9|.
CASSTLRGAETQYF
TGTGCCAGCAGCACGTTACGGGGGGCAGAGACCCAGTACTTC
>TRBJ1-1|.|TRBV2|.
CASRYRVLNTEAFF
TGTGCCAGCAGGTACAGGGTTTTGAACACTGAAGCTTTCTTT
>TRBJ2-7|.|TRBV7-9|TRBD2
CASSLRLAGGAYEQYF
TGTGCCAGCAGCTTAAGGCTAGCGGGAGGCGCCTACGAGCAGTACTTC
>TRBJ1-1|.|TRBV15|.
CATSRVKRLNTEAFF
TGTGCCACCAGCAGAGTGAAGCGGCTGAACACTGAAGCTTTCTTT
>TRBJ2-2|few|TRBV6-6|TRBD2
CASRLAGGSNTGELFF
TGTGCCAGCAGATTAGCGGGAGGGTCGAACACCGGGGAGCTGTTTTTT
>TRBJ2-2|.|TRBV19|.
CASSIGHIGTGELFF
TGTGCCAGTAGTATCGGACATATCGGGACCGGGGAGCTGTTTTTT
>TRBJ2-7|.|TRBV5-6|.
CASTGSSYEQYF
TGTGCCAGCACAGGAAGCTCCTACGAGCAGTACTTC
>TRBJ1-6|.|TRBV5-1|TRBD1
CASSSAPGQGISLHF
TGCGCCAGCAGCTCCGCCCCGGGACAGGGTATCTCCCTCCACTTT
>TRBJ2-1|once|TRBV11-2|.
CASSPRLVDEQFF
TGTGCCAGCAGCCCCCGGCTAGTCGATGAGCAGTTCTTC
>TRBJ2-1|few|TRBV9|TRBD2
CASSSHGGGYNEQFF
TGTGCCAGCAGCTCCCACGGCGGGGGGTACAATGAGCAGTTCTTC
>TRBJ2-2|few|TRBV5-1|TRBD1
CASSPGQGNPGELFF
TGCGCCAGCAGCCCTGGACAGGGGAATCCCGGGGAGCTGTTTTTT
>TRBJ1-1|.|TRBV5-5|.
CASSFQDSYTEAFF
TGTGCCAGCAGCTTCCAAGACAGCTACACTGAAGCTTTCTTT
>TRBJ2-4|few|TRBV9|.
CASSDQEQGNIQYF
TGTGCCAGCAGCGATCAGGAACAGGGAAACATTCAGTACTTC
>TRBJ1-5|few|TRBV19|TRBD1
CASSLNRGDQPQHF
TGTGCCAGTAGTTTGAACAGGGGAGACCAGCCCCAGCATTTT
>TRBJ1-1|.|TRBV30|.
CAWSRVSAEAFF
TGTGCCTGGAGCCGGGTTAGCGCTGAAGCTTTCTTT
>TRBJ2-1|.|TRBV2|TRBD2
CASSGGSQYNEQFF
TGTGCCAGCAGCGGGGGGTCTCAATACAATGAGCAGTTCTTC
>TRBJ1-1|few|TRBV18|.
CASSPEESTEAFF
TGTGCCAGCTCACCAGAGGAGAGCACTGAAGCTTTCTTT
>TRBJ2-1|.|TRBV2|.
CASRGTLGRLAGYNEQFF
TGTGCCAGCAGGGGGACACTTGGCCGGCTAGCCGGATACAATGAGCAGTTCTTC
>TRBJ1-2|few|TRBV19|TRBD1
CASSPQGTGYTF
TGTGCCAGTAGTCCACAGGGGACTGGCTACACCTTC
>TRBJ2-5|.|TRBV28|.
CASRPSGDQETQYF
TGTGCCAGCAGGCCCTCAGGGGACCAAGAGACCCAGTACTTC